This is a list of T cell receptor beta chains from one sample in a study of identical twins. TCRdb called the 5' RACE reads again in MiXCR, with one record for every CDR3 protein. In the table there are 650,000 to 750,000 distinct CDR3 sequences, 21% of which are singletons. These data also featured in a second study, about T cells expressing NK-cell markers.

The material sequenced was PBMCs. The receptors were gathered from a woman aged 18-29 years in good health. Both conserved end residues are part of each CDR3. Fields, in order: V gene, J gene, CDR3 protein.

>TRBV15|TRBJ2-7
CATSSDPGQSYEQYF
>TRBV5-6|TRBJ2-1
CASSVGQGATEQFF
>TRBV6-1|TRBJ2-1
CASSPLRGGGGEQFF
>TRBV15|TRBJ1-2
CATSGVGGYTF
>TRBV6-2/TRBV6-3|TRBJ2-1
CASVPEGAGVSSYNEQFF
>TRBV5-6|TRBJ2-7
CASSIGRSYEQYF
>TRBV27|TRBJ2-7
CASSARSRQGPYEQYF
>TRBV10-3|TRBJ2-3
CAISEQGQNSADTQYF
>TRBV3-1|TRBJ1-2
CASSHPGNGYTF
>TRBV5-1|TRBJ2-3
CASSIGTSLTDTQYF
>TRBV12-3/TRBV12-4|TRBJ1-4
CASSFSGADEKLFF
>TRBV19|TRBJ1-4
CASSSGPTGSNEKLFF
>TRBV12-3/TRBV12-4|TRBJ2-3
CASSYSGLAGKTDTQYF
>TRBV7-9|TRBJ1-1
CASSHGQGMNTEAFF
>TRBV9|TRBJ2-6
CASSVSGGSGANVLTF
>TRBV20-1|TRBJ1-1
CSAPVSRVFAFF
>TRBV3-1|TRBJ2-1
CASCQQVPGGPGSEQFF
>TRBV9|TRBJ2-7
CASSERDSNEQYF
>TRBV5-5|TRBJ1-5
CASSSGTVLNQPQHF
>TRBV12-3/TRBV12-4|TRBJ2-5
CASSLAVRVTLGETQYF
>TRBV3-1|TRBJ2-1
CASSLRTKRYNEQFF
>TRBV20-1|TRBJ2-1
CSARVLSGTGNEQFF